The 27 T cell receptor beta chains below were found in one sample sequenced in a study of Graves' ophthalmopathy and Graves' hyperthyroidism (dated by TCRdb to 2017 to 2018). The listed sequencing device is Illumina HiSeq 2000. For repertoire sequencing, TCR beta CDR3 regions were amplified from RNA transcripts. The first round was an RT-PCR using HTBI primers with the Qiagen OneStep RT-PCR kit, and this first round was followed by a second-round multiplex PCR, then size selection and purification. The raw public data were reprocessed by TCRdb itself: fastp quality trimming at Q25, MiXCR clonotype calling, in-frame beta chains only. Rows with a matching CDR3 protein are joined into one entry that keeps the most common DNA and genes. A total of 500,000 to 600,000 distinct CDR3 sequences appear in this sample, roughly 40% of them only once. The top ten clonotypes cover less than 4.5% of the sample.

The sample taken for sequencing was peripheral blood or thyroid tissue (not recorded which). These receptors originate from an adult man with Graves' hyperthyroidism.

The V call is TRBV7-9, the J call TRBJ1-2; D is perhaps TRBD1 (5 bases). The germline gives CDR1 SEHNR, CDR2 FQNEAQ (reference sequence). V was cut by 5 bases and J by 7 bases, with 23 bases left in between. This CDR3 has 16 residues. CDR3 sequence reads: CASSQGRAGGSLGYTF. The CDR3, as DNA: TGTGCCAGCAGCCAAGGTCGCGCGGGGGGAAGTCTTGGCTACACCTTC. The full variable domain, with the rest looked up from reference TRBV7-9 and TRBJ1-2, is DTGVSQNPRHKITKRGQNVTFRCDPISEHNRLYWYRQTLGQGPEFLTYFQNEAQLEKSRLLSDRFSAERPKGSFSTLEIQRTEQGDSAMYLCASSQGRAGGSLGYTFGSGTRLTVV.

This chain uses TRBV7-3 with TRBJ2-7; D perhaps matches TRBD1 (6 bases). The CDR3 consists of 15 residues. Trimming left V 0 bases short and J 4 bases short, with 13 bases between. Germline CDR1 reads SGHTA; CDR2 reads FQGTGA. The CDR3 spells CASSLTRGTVYEQYF. The DNA of the CDR3 is TGTGCCAGCAGCTTAACTAGGGGGACGGTTTACGAGCAGTACTTC.

This clonotype was detected many times. This chain links TRBV2 with TRBJ2-2, with D tentatively TRBD1 or TRBD2 (5 bases each). Deletions cut 4 bases from V and 1 base from J, with 7 bases between. Germline CDR1 reads SNHLY; CDR2 reads FYNNEI. The CDR3 totals 14 residues. DNA for the CDR3: TGTGCCAGCAGTGTGGGGGTGAACACCGGGGAGCTGTTTTTT. Protein product: CASSVGVNTGELFF.

Ten or more counts support this clonotype. The rearrangement joins TRBV12-3 or TRBV12-4 to TRBJ2-7; the D gene could be TRBD1 or TRBD2 (5 bases each). Trimming left V 6 bases short and J 6 bases short, with 15 bases between. The CDR3 has 13 amino acids. The CDR3 spells CASSTLEGSEQYF. DNA of the CDR3: TGTGCCAGCAGCACTCTAGAGGGGAGCGAGCAGTACTTC.

This clonotype was counted at least ten times. The chain uses TRBV7-3 and TRBJ1-1; no reliable D call. CDR3 length equals 13 residues. Germline V gives CDR1 SGHTA, CDR2 FQGTGA. V lost 5 bases and J lost 0, with 7 bases in between. CDR3 sequence: CASSGQVNTEAFF. For the CDR3, the DNA is TGTGCCAGCAGCGGGCAGGTGAACACTGAAGCTTTCTTT.

This clonotype was observed at least ten times. The chain links TRBV9 to TRBJ2-5, with D possibly matching TRBD2 (5 bases). CDR1 and CDR2 (germline): SGDLS, YYNGEE. The germline V and J ends were trimmed by 0 bases and 0 bases, with 6 bases remaining between them. This CDR3 has 14 residues. CDR3 bases: TGTGCCAGCAGCGTAGGAGGGAACCAAGAGACCCAGTACTTC. Translated, it gives CASSVGGNQETQYF. The full variable domain, in which reference TRBV9 and TRBJ2-5 provide the parts outside the CDR3, is DSGVTQTPKHLITATGQRVTLRCSPRSGDLSVYWYQQSLDQGLQFLIQYYNGEERAKGNILERFSAQQFPDLHSELNLSSLELGDSALYFCASSVGGNQETQYFGPGTRLLVL.

This clonotype was detected a few times. The chain joins TRBV15 to TRBJ1-6; tentative D call: TRBD1 (5 bases). V was pared by 5 bases and J by 8 bases, with 13 bases between. The CDR3 loop spans 14 amino acids. The V gene's germline CDR1 is LNHNV and CDR2 YYDKDF (reference sequence). CDR3 nucleotide sequence: TGTGCCACCAGCGGACCGCGAGGGGATTCACCCCTCCACTTT. Translating gives CATSGPRGDSPLHF.

Comment on this clonotype: This may be a read error: a much more frequent sequence differs by one nucleotide. This CDR3 fails to terminate in the conserved phenylalanine or tryptophan, so it likely reflects a read error. V is TRBV7-2 and J is TRBJ1-1; D unclear. The CDR3 consists of 14 residues. V was trimmed by 5 bases and J by 6 bases, leaving 16 bases between them. CDR1 is SGHTA, CDR2 FQGNSA, per germline. CDR3 bases: TGTGCCAGCAGCCCGCCATCCAGGATAGCTGAAGCTTTCTTA. Amino acids: CASSPPSRIAEAFL.

There are many counts of this clonotype. The gene calls are TRBV9 and TRBJ2-7; 7 bases align to TRBD1. Germline V lookup: CDR1 SGDLS, CDR2 YYNGEE. The CDR3 runs 15 residues. Trimming cost V 3 bases and J 5 bases; bases outside gene matches: 11. The CDR3 coding sequence is TGTGCCAGCAGCGGAACCCAAAACAGGGGCCACGAGCAGTACTTC. It translates to CASSGTQNRGHEQYF.

This clonotype was detected ten times or more. The gene calls are TRBV7-2 and TRBJ2-5; 7 bases line up with TRBD1. CDR3 length equals 15 residues. Germline V CDR1 and CDR2: SGHTA, FQGNSA. With V trimmed by 2 bases and J by 5 bases, 8 bases remained unmatched. The CDR3 here is CASSLFQGVGETQYF. CDR3 in DNA: TGTGCCAGCAGCTTATTCCAGGGGGTAGGGGAGACCCAGTACTTC.

Of note for this clonotype: Possible read error: a much larger clone is one base away. The chain links TRBV7-2 to TRBJ2-7; 9 bases map to TRBD2. Germline assignment: CDR1 SGHTA and CDR2 FQGNSA. This CDR3 has 15 amino acids. In DNA form, the CDR3 reads TGTGCCAGCAGCCAAATGTGGACTAGCGTCCCCGAGCAGTGCTTC. Residues: CASSQMWTSVPEQCF.

This rearrangement joins TRBV7-6 to TRBJ2-3; 8 nucleotides line up with TRBD2. V shed 5 bases and J 0 bases; nucleotides not matched to a gene: 16. Per the germline V gene, CDR1 is SGHVS and CDR2 is FNYEAQ. This CDR3 spans 19 amino acids. In DNA, the CDR3 is TGTGCCAGCAGCGTACGAGGCGGGACCGGGACTAGGAGCACAGATACGCAGTATTTT. Amino acid sequence: CASSVRGGTGTRSTDTQYF.

The table lists this clonotype with many counts. The V and J genes are TRBV7-6 and TRBJ1-2; a possible D gene is TRBD1 (5 bases). The CDR3 has 13 residues. Germline V gene lookup returns CDR1 SGHVS and CDR2 FNYEAQ. V lost 5 bases and J lost 5, with 12 bases in between. CDR3 DNA sequence: TGTGCCAGCAGCCCCGGGACCTCGTATGGCTACACCTTC. Translated, it gives CASSPGTSYGYTF.

In this sample, this clonotype turned up many times. The chain recombines TRBV6-5 with TRBJ2-5; TRBD2 matches 12 bases. The CDR3 loop spans 15 amino acids. Germline trimming cut 6 bases from V and 5 bases from J; bases unmatched to any gene: 7. Germline CDR1 and CDR2: MNHEY and SVGAGI. The CDR3 is CASSMGLAGLETQYF. The CDR3 coding sequence is TGTGCCAGCAGCATGGGACTAGCGGGCTTGGAGACCCAGTACTTC.

The chain combines TRBV25-1 with TRBJ2-1; TRBD1 matches 10 bases. V lost 0 bases to trimming and J lost 5 bases; unmatched junction nucleotides: 7. The CDR3 extends over 17 amino acids. Germline-derived CDR1 and CDR2 are MGHDK and SYGVNS. CDR3 region: CASSEYHRDRGDNEQFF. The CDR3 DNA reads as TGTGCCAGCAGTGAATATCATCGGGACAGGGGAGACAATGAGCAGTTCTTC.

The sample holds a few counts of this clonotype. This chain uses TRBV6-5 with TRBJ1-5, with 7 bases lining up with TRBD1. Germline-derived CDR1 and CDR2 are MNHEY and SVGAGI. Losses at the gene ends were 8 bases for V and 0 bases for J; bases not matched to a gene: 7. This CDR3 spans 15 amino acids. CDR3 sequence: CASGQARNSNQPQHF. The CDR3 region has the DNA TGTGCCAGCGGACAGGCCCGTAATAGCAATCAGCCCCAGCATTTT.

The chain employs TRBV10-3 and TRBJ1-2, with 9 bases lining up with TRBD1. With V trimmed by 10 bases and J by 7 bases, 7 bases remained unmatched. CDR3 length: 12 amino acids. Germline V lookup: CDR1 ENHRY, CDR2 SYGVKD. Here the CDR3 DNA reads TGTGCCACCGGGACAGGGATTAGTGGCTACACCTTC. Amino acid sequence: CATGTGISGYTF.

DNA for the CDR3: TGTGCCAGCAGTGACAGGAGATACGAGCAGTACTTC. This codes for CASSDRRYEQYF. The chain carries TRBV6-4 and TRBJ2-7; D uncertain. The CDR3 sequence is 12 residues long. The germline CDR1 and CDR2 sequences are MRHNA and SNTAGT. V lost 2 bases, J lost 4 bases, and 6 bases lay in between.

Many counts were recorded for this clonotype. The V and J genes are TRBV5-1 and TRBJ2-7, with 7 bases lining up with TRBD2. Germline lookup yields CDR1 SGHRS and CDR2 YFSETQ. The CDR3 has 13 amino acids. After removal of 7 bases from V and 6 bases from J, the junction contained 10 bases not matched to a gene. The CDR3 nucleotides are TGCGCCAGCGCCGGCGTTGGGAGGGGCGAGCAGTACTTC. Amino acid sequence: CASAGVGRGEQYF. Drawing the rest from reference TRBV5-1 and TRBJ2-7, the complete variable domain is KAGVTQTPRYLIKTRGQQVTLSCSPISGHRSVSWYQQTPGQGLQFLFEYFSETQRNKGNFPGRFSGRQFSNSRSEMNVSTLELGDSALYLCASAGVGRGEQYFGPGTRLTVT.

Remarks on this clonotype: This sequence may be a read error, since a much larger clone differs from it by one base. Likely a read error: the CDR3 ends without its conserved phenylalanine or tryptophan. The J gene is TRBJ2-7, the V gene TRBV12-3 or TRBV12-4; D remains unclear. Trimming shortened V by 3 bases and J by 6 bases, and 6 bases separated the two germline ends. CDR3 size: 11 residues. The CDR3 loop reads CASSFAGEQYY. In nucleotides, the CDR3 is TGTGCCAGCAGTTTTGCAGGCGAGCAGTACTAC.

This clonotype was seen only once. The rearrangement joins TRBV10-3 to TRBJ1-5; TRBD1 might be the D (5 bases). Trimming shortened V by 7 bases and J by 0 bases, and 13 bases separated the two germline ends. The V gene's germline CDR1 is ENHRY and CDR2 SYGVKD. CDR3 length: 15 residues. The CDR3 bases are TGTGCCATCAAGCCAGGGACCGCTAGCAATCAGCCCCAGCATTTT. Its translation: CAIKPGTASNQPQHF.

This clonotype was seen only once. The J gene is TRBJ1-5, the V gene TRBV20-1; 9 positions agree with TRBD1. The CDR3 covers 15 residues. In germline, CDR1 is DFQATT, CDR2 SNEGSKA (reference sequence). V lost 1 base and J lost 6; bases outside the gene matches: 7. The CDR3 sequence is CSARATGGYVQPQHF. For the CDR3, the DNA is TGCAGTGCTAGAGCAACAGGGGGCTATGTTCAGCCCCAGCATTTT.

This clonotype has only a few counts. A junction boundary mismatches the germline segment, possibly from a read error. The chain couples TRBV13 to TRBJ1-2; TRBD1 is a possible D gene (6 bases). The CDR3 is 17 residues long. From germline, CDR1 is PRHDT and CDR2 FYEKMQ (reference sequence). CDR3 amino acids: CASSLGGGRMANYGYTF. Here the CDR3 DNA reads TGTGCCAGCAGCCTAGGTGGGGGCCGGATGGCTAACTATGGCTACACCTTC.

This clonotype was found many times. This chain connects TRBV12-3 or TRBV12-4 to TRBJ2-7; D ambiguous. With 5 bases removed from V and 7 bases from J, the gap between germline ends came to 12 bases. The CDR3 spans 12 residues. CDR3 region: CASSRTLGEQYF. In DNA form, the CDR3 reads TGTGCCAGCAGTCGTACTCTTGGTGAGCAGTACTTC.

This clonotype has a count of ten or more. The chain carries TRBV7-9 and TRBJ2-5; TRBD2 agrees at 9 bases. V lost 3 bases and J lost 1; bases outside the gene matches: 6. CDR1 is SEHNR, CDR2 FQNEAQ, per germline (reference sequence). The length of the CDR3 is 16 residues. Written as DNA, the CDR3 is TGTGCCAGCAGCTTTGGGCTAGCGGGGAGCCAAGAGACCCAGTACTTC. It yields the protein CASSFGLAGSQETQYF.

Regarding this clonotype: This clone may be a read error of a much larger clone one base away. The genes are TRBV4-2 and TRBJ1-5; 8 positions match TRBD1. V lost 2 bases, J lost 4 bases, and 1 base stayed unmatched. This CDR3 region has 14 residues. Looked up from germline, CDR1 is LGHNA and CDR2 is YNFKEQ. CDR3 protein: CASSQQGANQPQHF. CDR3 DNA: TGTGCCAGCAGCCAACAGGGGGCTAATCAGCCCCAGCATTTT.

The V gene is TRBV27, the J gene TRBJ1-4, with D unclear. Trimming stripped 2 bases from V and 8 bases from J, with 12 bases between. This CDR3 contains 14 residues. Germline-derived CDR1 and CDR2 are MNHEY and SMNVEV (reference sequence). CDR3 sequence reads: CASSLGQTSEKLFF. The CDR3 DNA follows: TGTGCCAGCAGTTTAGGGCAGACTTCGGAAAAACTGTTTTTT.